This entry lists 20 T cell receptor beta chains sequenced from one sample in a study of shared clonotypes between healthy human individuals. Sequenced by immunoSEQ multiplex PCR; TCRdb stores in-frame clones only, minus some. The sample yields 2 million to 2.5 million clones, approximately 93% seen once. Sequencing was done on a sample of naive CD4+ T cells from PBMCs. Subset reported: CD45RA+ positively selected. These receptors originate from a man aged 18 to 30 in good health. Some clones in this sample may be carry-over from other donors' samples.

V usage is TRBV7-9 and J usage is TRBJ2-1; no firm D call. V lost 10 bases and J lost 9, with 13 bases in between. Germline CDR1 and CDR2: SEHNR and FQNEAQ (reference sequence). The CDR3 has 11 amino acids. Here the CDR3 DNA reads TGTGCCACTCAGAGCCAATTTGAGCAGTTCTTC. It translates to CATQSQFEQFF.

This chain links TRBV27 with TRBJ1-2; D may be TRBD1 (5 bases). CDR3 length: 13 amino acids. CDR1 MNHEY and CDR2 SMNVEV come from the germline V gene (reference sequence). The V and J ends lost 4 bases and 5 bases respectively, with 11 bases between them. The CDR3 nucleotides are TGTGCCAGCAGTTCAGGTGGGACTTATGGCTACACCTTC. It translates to CASSSGGTYGYTF.

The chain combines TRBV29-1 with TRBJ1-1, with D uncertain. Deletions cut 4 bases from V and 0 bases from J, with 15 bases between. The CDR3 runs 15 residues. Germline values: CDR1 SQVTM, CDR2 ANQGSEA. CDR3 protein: CSVVVPQDMNTEAFF. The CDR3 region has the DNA TGCAGCGTTGTAGTACCGCAAGACATGAACACTGAAGCTTTCTTT.

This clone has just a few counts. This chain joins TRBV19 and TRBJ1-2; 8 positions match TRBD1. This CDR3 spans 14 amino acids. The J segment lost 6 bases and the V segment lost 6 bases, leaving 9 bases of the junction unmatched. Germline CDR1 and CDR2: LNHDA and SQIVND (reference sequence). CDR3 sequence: CASRLTGVSDGYTF. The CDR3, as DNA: TGTGCCAGTAGGCTGACAGGGGTCTCGGATGGCTACACCTTC.

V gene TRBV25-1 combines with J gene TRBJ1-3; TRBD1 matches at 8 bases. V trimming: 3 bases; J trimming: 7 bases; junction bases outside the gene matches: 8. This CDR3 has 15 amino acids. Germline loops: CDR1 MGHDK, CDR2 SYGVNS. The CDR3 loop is CASSDPGTGGNTIYF. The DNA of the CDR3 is TGTGCCAGCAGTGATCCCGGGACAGGAGGGAACACCATATATTTT.

The CDR3 nucleotides read TGTGCCAGCAGTTCCGGGGGAATTGCTTCGGATGGCTACACCTTC. Its protein is CASSSGGIASDGYTF. The gene calls are TRBV27 and TRBJ1-2, with D perhaps TRBD1 (5 bases). This CDR3 is built from 15 residues. In germline, CDR1 is MNHEY, CDR2 SMNVEV (reference sequence). Trimming took 4 bases from V and 6 from J, leaving 18 bases between them.

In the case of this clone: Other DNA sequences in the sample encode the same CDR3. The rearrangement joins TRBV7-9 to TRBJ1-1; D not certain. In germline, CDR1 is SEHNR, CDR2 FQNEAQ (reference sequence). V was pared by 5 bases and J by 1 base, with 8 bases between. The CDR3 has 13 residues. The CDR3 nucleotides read TGTGCCAGCAGCCTACAGTCGAACACTGAAGCTTTCTTT. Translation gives CASSLQSNTEAFF.

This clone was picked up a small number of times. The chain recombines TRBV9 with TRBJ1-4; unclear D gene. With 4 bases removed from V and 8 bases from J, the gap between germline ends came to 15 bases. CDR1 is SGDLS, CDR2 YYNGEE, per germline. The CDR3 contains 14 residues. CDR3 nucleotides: TGTGCCAGCAGCATCCGCCCCCTTTCCGAAAAACTGTTTTTT. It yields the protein CASSIRPLSEKLFF.

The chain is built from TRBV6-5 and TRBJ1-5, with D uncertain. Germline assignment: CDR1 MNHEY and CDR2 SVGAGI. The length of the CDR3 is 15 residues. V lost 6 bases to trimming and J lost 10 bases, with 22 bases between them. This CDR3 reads CASRTYTSSAGPQHF. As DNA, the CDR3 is TGTGCCAGCAGAACTTACACGTCCTCCGCTGGACCCCAGCATTTT.

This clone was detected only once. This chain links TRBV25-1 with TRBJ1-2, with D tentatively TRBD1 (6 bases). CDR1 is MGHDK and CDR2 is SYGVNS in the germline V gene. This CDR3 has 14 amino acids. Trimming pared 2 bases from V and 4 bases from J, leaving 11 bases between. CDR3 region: CASSETDSLYGYTF. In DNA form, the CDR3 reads TGTGCCAGCAGTGAAACGGACAGTCTCTATGGCTACACCTTC.

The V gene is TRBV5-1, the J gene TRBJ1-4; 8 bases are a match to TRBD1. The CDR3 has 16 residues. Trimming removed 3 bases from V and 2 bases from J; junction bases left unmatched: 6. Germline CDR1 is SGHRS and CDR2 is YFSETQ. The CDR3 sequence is CASSSGQGNTNEKLFF. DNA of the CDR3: TGCGCCAGCAGCTCCGGACAGGGTAACACTAATGAAAAACTGTTTTTT.

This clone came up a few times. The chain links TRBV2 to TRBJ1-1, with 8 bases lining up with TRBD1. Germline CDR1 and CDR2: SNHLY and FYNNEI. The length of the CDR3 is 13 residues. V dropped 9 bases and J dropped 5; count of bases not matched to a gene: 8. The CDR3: CARDNRQGTEAFF. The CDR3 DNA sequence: TGTGCCAGGGACAATAGACAGGGGACTGAAGCTTTCTTT.

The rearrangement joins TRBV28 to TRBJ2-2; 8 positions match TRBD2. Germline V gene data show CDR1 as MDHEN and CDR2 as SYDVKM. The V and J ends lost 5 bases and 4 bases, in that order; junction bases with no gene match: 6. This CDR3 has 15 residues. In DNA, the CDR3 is TGTGCCAGCAGTCCGGGAGGGTACTCCACCGGGGAGCTGTTTTTT. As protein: CASSPGGYSTGELFF.

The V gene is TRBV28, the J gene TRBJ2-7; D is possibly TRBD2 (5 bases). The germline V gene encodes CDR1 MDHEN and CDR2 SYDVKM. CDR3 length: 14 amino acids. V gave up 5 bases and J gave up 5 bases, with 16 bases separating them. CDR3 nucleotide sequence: TGTGCCAGCAGTGAGGGCCCGGGCCAGAACGAGCAGTACTTC. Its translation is CASSEGPGQNEQYF.

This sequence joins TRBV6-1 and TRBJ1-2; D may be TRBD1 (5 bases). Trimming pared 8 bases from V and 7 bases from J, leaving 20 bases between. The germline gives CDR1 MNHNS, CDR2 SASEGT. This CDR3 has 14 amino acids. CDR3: CASLVTRAQGGYTF. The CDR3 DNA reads TGTGCCAGCCTAGTAACACGGGCGCAGGGTGGCTACACCTTC.

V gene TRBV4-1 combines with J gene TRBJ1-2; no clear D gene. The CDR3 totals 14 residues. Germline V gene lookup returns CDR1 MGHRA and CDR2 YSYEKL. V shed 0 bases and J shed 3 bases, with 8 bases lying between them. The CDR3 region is CASSQDLGYYGYTF. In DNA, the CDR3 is TGCGCCAGCAGCCAAGATCTGGGGTACTATGGCTACACCTTC.

In DNA, the CDR3 is TGTGCCAGCAGCCCGGCGAGCGGGAGTTTTCCCCACGAGCAGTACTTC. Translated: CASSPASGSFPHEQYF. This chain links TRBV5-4 with TRBJ2-7; 8 bases line up with TRBD2. The CDR3 contains 16 residues. The V segment lost 4 bases and the J segment 5 bases; nucleotides outside the gene matches: 14. Looked up from germline, CDR1 is SGHNT and CDR2 is YYREEE (reference sequence).

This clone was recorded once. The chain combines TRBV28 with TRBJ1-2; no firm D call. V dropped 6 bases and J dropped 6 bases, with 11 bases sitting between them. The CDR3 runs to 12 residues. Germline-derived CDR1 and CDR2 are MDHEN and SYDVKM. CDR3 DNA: TGTGCCAGCAGCTCCTCAAAAAATGGCTACACCTTC. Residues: CASSSSKNGYTF.

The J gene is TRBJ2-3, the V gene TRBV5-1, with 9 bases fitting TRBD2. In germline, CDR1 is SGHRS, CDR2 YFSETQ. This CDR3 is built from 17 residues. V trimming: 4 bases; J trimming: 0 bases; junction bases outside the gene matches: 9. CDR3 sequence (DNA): TGCGCCAGCAGCCGAACCCCGGGACTAGCTAGCACAGATACGCAGTATTTT. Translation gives CASSRTPGLASTDTQYF.

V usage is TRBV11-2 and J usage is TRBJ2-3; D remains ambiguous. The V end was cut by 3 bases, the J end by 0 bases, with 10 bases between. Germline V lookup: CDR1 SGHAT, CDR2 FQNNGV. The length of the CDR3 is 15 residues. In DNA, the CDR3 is TGTGCCAGCAGCTTGGTTCATACTAGCACAGATACGCAGTATTTT. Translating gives CASSLVHTSTDTQYF.